This TCR beta chain was recovered during a study of OX40 agonist ivuxolimab in advanced cancers. Study-wide context: The costimulatory receptor OX40 (CD134) was targeted by ivuxolimab, a fully human IgG2 agonistic monoclonal antibody. Of the roughly 53 patients in dose escalation, about 20 had hepatocellular carcinoma, roughly 15 had melanoma, 9 had renal cell carcinoma and 9 had head and neck cancer. Prior anti-PD-1, anti-PD-L1 or anti-CTLA-4 therapy was permitted, and checkpoint inhibitors had been received by less than 45% of dose-escalation patients. The paper reports the monotherapy dose-escalation portion (N of about 50 patients) of the phase I ivuxolimab trial. Partial responses occurred in three dose-escalation patients, of whom one had hepatocellular carcinoma and two had cutaneous melanoma. Intravenous ivuxolimab was administered to patients every 2 weeks at six dose levels: 0.01, 0.1, 0.3, 1.5, 3 and 10 mg/kg. The dose-escalation cohort was about 83% male with a mean age of approximately 60 years, ranging from about 20 to 85. Peripheral TCRbeta sequencing aimed to test whether ivuxolimab altered TCR sequence diversity and caused clonal T-cell expansion. Here is what the overall study found, with its caveats: The antigen specificity of the peripheral T cells that underwent clonal expansion was not determined. After ivuxolimab, CD8+ T cells had more expanded clones than CD4+ T cells on average. In the 0.1-3.0 mg/kg groups, partial responders were among the patients with the lowest normalized peripheral clonal expansion, particularly in CD8+ T cells. Clonal expansion of both CD4+ and CD8+ blood T cells was observed from baseline to week 6 at doses 0.1 to 3.0 mg/kg. Low levels of normalized T-cell clonal expansion were also seen in some nonresponding patients.

Genomic DNA was extracted from sorted cells for sequencing of the TCRbeta CDR3 region. The immunoSEQ Assay was used for sequencing of TCRbeta CDR3 regions. Held by TCRdb, this immuneACCESS table contains in-frame sequences only and omits some clones. Under half of the omission traces to an unresolved V gene where checked; the cause of the rest is unknown. The sample has some 43,000 clones on record, roughly 94% of them singletons. The biggest ten clones account for approximately 9.9% of the sample. As for this clone: There is no known antigen for this receptor. No clone much larger than this one lies a single base away; base qualities are absent.

Trimmed from V: 0 bases; trimmed from J: 4 bases; junction bases lacking a gene match: 12. The germline V gene yields LGHNA for CDR1 and YNFKEQ for CDR2. From the cysteine through the phenylalanine, the CDR3 covers 17 amino acids. The CDR3 DNA has 51 bases and is translated from base 1. Patients with a history of autoimmune disease or receiving systemic immunosuppression were excluded from the trial. Peripheral blood for TCR sequencing was collected from all dose cohorts at baseline, on cycle 4 day 1, and on cycle 7 day 1. The samples were drawn from a first-in-human, open-label, multicenter phase I dose-escalation trial of ivuxolimab. Adults with locally advanced or metastatic melanoma, renal cell, hepatocellular, or head and neck squamous cell carcinoma were enrolled in the trial. Before TCR sequencing, CD4+ and CD8+ T cells were separately sorted from peripheral blood.

The TCR comes from an adult with an advanced solid tumor such as melanoma, head and neck, liver or kidney cancer. The sample here was CD4+ or CD8+ T cells sorted from blood, taken in a trial of the OX40 agonist ivuxolimab. The V and J genes are TRBV4-2 and TRBJ2-7, with 7 bases in between that match TRBD2. The CDR3 region has the sequence CASSQDPAGVVLYEQYF. The DNA reads TGTGCCAGCAGCCAAGATCCGGCGGGAGTGGTTCTTTACGAGCAGTACTTC.